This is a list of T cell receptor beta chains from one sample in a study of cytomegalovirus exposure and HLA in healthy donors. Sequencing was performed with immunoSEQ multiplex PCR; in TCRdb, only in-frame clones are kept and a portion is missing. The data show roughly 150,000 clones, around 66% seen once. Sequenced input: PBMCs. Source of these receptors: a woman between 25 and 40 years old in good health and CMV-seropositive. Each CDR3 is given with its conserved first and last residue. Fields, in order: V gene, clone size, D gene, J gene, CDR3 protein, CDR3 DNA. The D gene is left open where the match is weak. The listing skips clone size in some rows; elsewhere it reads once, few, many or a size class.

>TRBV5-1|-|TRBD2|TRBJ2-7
CASSLYGASGTYEQYF
TGCGCCAGCAGCTTGTACGGGGCTAGCGGGACCTACGAGCAGTACTTC
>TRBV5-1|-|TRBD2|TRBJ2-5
CASSFFLAGGQETQYF
TGCGCCAGCAGCTTTTTTCTAGCGGGGGGGCAAGAGACCCAGTACTTC
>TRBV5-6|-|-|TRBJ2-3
CASSYGLSGTDTQYF
TGTGCCAGCAGCTACGGACTAAGCGGCACAGATACGCAGTATTTT
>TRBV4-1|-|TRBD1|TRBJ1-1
CASSQRDRLNTEAFF
TGCGCCAGCAGCCAAAGGGACAGGCTCAACACTGAAGCTTTCTTT
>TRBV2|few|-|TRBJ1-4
CARSSGSANEKLFF
TGTGCCAGATCTTCGGGGTCGGCTAATGAAAAACTGTTTTTT
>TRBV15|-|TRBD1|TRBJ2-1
CATSMRQGDEQFF
TGTGCCACCAGCATGAGACAGGGGGATGAGCAGTTCTTC
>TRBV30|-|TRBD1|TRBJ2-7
CAGETGGGLEQYF
TGTGCCGGGGAGACAGGGGGCGGGCTCGAGCAGTACTTC
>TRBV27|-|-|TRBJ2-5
CASRFIGGQETQYF
TGTGCCAGCAGATTTATAGGCGGCCAAGAGACCCAGTACTTC
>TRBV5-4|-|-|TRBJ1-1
CASSPGIQVNTEAFF
TGTGCCAGCAGCCCAGGCATACAGGTTAACACTGAAGCTTTCTTT
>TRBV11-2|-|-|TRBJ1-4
CASSLTGKRPNEKLFF
TGTGCCAGCAGCTTAACCGGGAAGCGTCCTAATGAAAAACTGTTTTTT
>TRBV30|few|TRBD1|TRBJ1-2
CAWRLRLYRGFYGYTF
TGTGCCTGGAGGCTACGCCTCTACAGGGGGTTCTATGGCTACACCTTC
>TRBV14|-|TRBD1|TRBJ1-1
CASSQADRENTEAFF
TGTGCCAGCAGCCAAGCCGACAGGGAGAACACTGAAGCTTTCTTT
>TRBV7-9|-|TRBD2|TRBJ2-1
CASSLALRTLAGGWVEQFF
TGTGCCAGCAGCTTAGCCCTAAGAACACTAGCGGGAGGGTGGGTTGAGCAGTTCTTC
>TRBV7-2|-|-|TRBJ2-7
CASSSRWGVAYEQYF
TGTGCCAGCAGCTCCCGCTGGGGAGTCGCCTACGAGCAGTACTTC
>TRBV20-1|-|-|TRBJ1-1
CSASRSTEAFF
TGCAGTGCTAGCCGGTCCACTGAAGCTTTCTTT
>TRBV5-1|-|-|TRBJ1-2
CASSSPGVSYGYTF
TGCGCCAGCAGCAGCCCCGGGGTGAGCTATGGCTACACCTTC
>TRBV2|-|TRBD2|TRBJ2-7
CASSEAGSGSIYEQYF
TGTGCCAGCAGTGAAGCGGGTAGCGGGAGTATCTACGAGCAGTACTTC
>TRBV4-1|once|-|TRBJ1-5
CASSPGQSIQPQHF
TGCGCCAGCAGCCCCGGACAGAGTATACAGCCCCAGCATTTT
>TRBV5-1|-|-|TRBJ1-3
CASSSRVGDTESGNTIYF
TGCGCCAGCAGCTCAAGGGTCGGGGACACGGAATCTGGAAACACCATATATTTT
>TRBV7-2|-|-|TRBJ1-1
CASSLVVFGQTAFF
TGTGCCAGCAGCTTAGTAGTGTTCGGACAGACGGCTTTCTTT
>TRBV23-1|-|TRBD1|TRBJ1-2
CASSPGTDETNGYTF
TGCGCCAGCAGCCCCGGGACAGACGAGACCAATGGCTACACCTTC
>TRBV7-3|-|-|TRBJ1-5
CASSLRGDQPQHF
TGTGCCAGCAGCTTAAGGGGGGATCAGCCCCAGCATTTT
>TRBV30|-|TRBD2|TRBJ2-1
CAWSDGTSRDEQFF
TGTGCCTGGAGCGACGGGACTAGTCGTGATGAGCAGTTCTTC
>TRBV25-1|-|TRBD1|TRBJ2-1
CASSWDSYNEQFF
TGTGCCAGCAGTTGGGACAGCTACAATGAGCAGTTCTTC
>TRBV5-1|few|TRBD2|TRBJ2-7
CASSSGVQYEQYF
TGCGCCAGCAGTAGCGGGGTACAGTACGAGCAGTACTTC
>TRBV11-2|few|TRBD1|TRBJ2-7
CASSRTGTAYEQYF
TGTGCCAGCAGCCGGACAGGTACGGCGTACGAGCAGTACTTC
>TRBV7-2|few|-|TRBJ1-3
CASSPSSGNTIYF
TGTGCCAGCAGCCCCTCCTCTGGAAACACCATATATTTT
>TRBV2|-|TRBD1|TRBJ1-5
CASRDRVGNQPQRF
TGTGCCAGTAGAGACAGGGTCGGCAATCAGCCCCAGCGTTTT
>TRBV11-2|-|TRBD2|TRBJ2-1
CASSPLGGSSYNEQFF
TGTGCCAGCAGCCCCCTCGGGGGGAGCTCCTACAATGAGCAGTTCTTC
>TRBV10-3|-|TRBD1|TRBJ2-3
CAISESGTGDTQYF
TGTGCCATCAGTGAGTCTGGGACAGGTGATACGCAGTATTTT
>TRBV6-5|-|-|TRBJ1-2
CASSTGLRLNYGYTF
TGTGCCAGCTCGACGGGACTCCGATTAAACTATGGCTACACCTTC
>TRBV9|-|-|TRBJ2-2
CASSPREQMVGELFF
TGTGCCAGCAGCCCGAGGGAACAGATGGTCGGGGAGCTGTTTTTT
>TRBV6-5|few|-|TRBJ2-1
CASSYSSATNEQFF
TGTGCCAGCAGTTACTCGAGTGCCACTAATGAGCAGTTCTTC
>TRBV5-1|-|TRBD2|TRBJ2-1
CASSRQGIRTSGGYNEQFF
TGCGCCAGCAGCCGTCAGGGAATCCGGACTAGCGGGGGCTACAATGAGCAGTTCTTC